The TCR beta chain under discussion was sequenced for a study of control samples from healthy donors and cancer patients. Data came from immunoSEQ multiplex PCR; TCRdb stores just in-frame clones and leaves some out. Of fewer than 200,000 clones in the sample, about 86% were seen once. The CDR3 has 16 amino acids. Germline V gives CDR1 SGDLS, CDR2 YYNGEE. Trimming cost V 4 bases and J 1 base; bases outside gene matches: 9. The sequenced material came from blood. This TCR derives from a woman aged 25 to 39 in good health. J is TRBJ1-1 and V is TRBV9; 8 positions match TRBD1. For the CDR3, the DNA is TGTGCCAGCAGCCTTCGGACAGGGCCCCCGAACACTGAAGCTTTCTTT. Encoded protein: CASSLRTGPPNTEAFF.